The 7 T cell receptor beta chains below come from one sample, sequenced in a study of cytomegalovirus exposure and HLA in healthy donors. The primer mix had 60 Vbeta and 13 Jbeta primers. Assay: immunoSEQ multiplex PCR; the TCRdb copy retains only in-frame clones and omits some. Counted here are approximately 210,000 clones, nearly 80% occurring once; the ten biggest clones make up approximately 1.8%. The sample consisted of PBMCs. These receptors were obtained from a male donor in good health and CMV-seronegative.

This chain links TRBV7-2 with TRBJ2-5; 15 bases are shared with TRBD2. Germline CDR1 reads SGHTA; CDR2 reads FQGNSA. The CDR3 consists of 17 residues. J was trimmed by 2 bases and V by 5 bases; bases with no gene match: 6. The CDR3 spells CASSEGTSGGWQETQYF. CDR3 nucleotide sequence: TGTGCCAGCAGCGAGGGGACTAGCGGGGGGTGGCAAGAGACCCAGTACTTC. The full variable domain, rest sourced from reference TRBV7-2 and TRBJ2-5, is GAGVSQSPSNKVTEKGKDVELRCDPISGHTALYWYRQSLGQGLEFLIYFQGNSAPDKSGLPSDRFSAERTGGSVSTLTIQRTQQEDSAVYLCASSEGTSGGWQETQYFGPGTRLLVL.

This clone turned up a few times. J is TRBJ2-3 and V is TRBV6-4; a possible D gene is TRBD2 (6 bases). The CDR3 is 15 residues long. Trimming removed 4 bases from V and 4 bases from J, with 15 bases in between. The V gene's germline CDR1 is MRHNA and CDR2 SNTAGT. The CDR3 nucleotides are TGTGCCAGCAGTGTGTCGGCGGGGAGGTCAGATACGCAGTATTTT. It is translated as CASSVSAGRSDTQYF.

The rearrangement joins TRBV7-2 to TRBJ1-4; 7 nucleotides align to TRBD1. The J segment lost 7 bases and the V segment lost 5 bases, leaving 7 bases of the junction unmatched. Germline CDR1 and CDR2: SGHTA and FQGNSA. The length of the CDR3 is 14 residues. The CDR3 is CASSPRTGGEKLFF. In DNA, the CDR3 is TGTGCCAGCAGCCCGAGGACAGGCGGTGAAAAACTGTTTTTT. The full variable domain, rest sourced from reference TRBV7-2 and TRBJ1-4, is GAGVSQSPSNKVTEKGKDVELRCDPISGHTALYWYRQSLGQGLEFLIYFQGNSAPDKSGLPSDRFSAERTGGSVSTLTIQRTQQEDSAVYLCASSPRTGGEKLFFGSGTQLSVL.

This clone appeared a few times. This chain connects TRBV27 to TRBJ2-3, with a tentative D call TRBD2 (6 bases). CDR3 size: 15 residues. Germline V CDR1 and CDR2: MNHEY, SMNVEV (reference sequence). The V end lost 0 bases, the J end lost 0 bases, and 7 bases lay between the germline ends. CDR3 bases: TGTGCCAGCAGTTTATCTGGGGGGAGCACAGATACGCAGTATTTT. Protein sequence: CASSLSGGSTDTQYF.

This sequence joins TRBV5-4 and TRBJ2-1; no firm D call. The CDR3 sequence is 13 residues long. Trimming cost V 4 bases and J 0 bases, with 5 bases left between them. Germline CDR1 is SGHNT and CDR2 is YYREEE (reference sequence). The CDR3 loop reads CASSPSSYNEQFF. The CDR3, as DNA: TGTGCCAGCAGCCCGAGCTCCTACAATGAGCAGTTCTTC.

The chain employs TRBV13 and TRBJ2-7; perhaps TRBD1 as D (5 bases). Germline V CDR1 and CDR2: PRHDT, FYEKMQ (reference sequence). The CDR3 extends over 16 amino acids. Trimming cost V 1 base and J 0 bases, with 13 bases left between them. The CDR3 here is CASSLVGQESSYEQYF. The CDR3, as DNA: TGTGCCAGCAGCTTAGTGGGGCAGGAGAGCTCCTACGAGCAGTACTTC.

This chain links TRBV5-5 with TRBJ1-4; D is unclear. V was shortened by 4 bases and J by 8 bases, with 15 bases between the two germline ends. The CDR3 contains 14 residues. CDR1 is SGHKS and CDR2 is YYEKEE in the germline V gene (reference sequence). The CDR3 spells CASSLRDGSEKLFF. The CDR3 DNA reads TGTGCCAGCAGCCTAAGAGACGGGTCGGAAAAACTGTTTTTT.